The rows below give T cell receptor beta chains drawn from one sample of a study of blood T cells in healthy people across ages. TCRdb fed the 5' RACE reads into MiXCR, producing one record per CDR3 protein. The profile shows just over 1 million distinct CDR3 sequences, around 43% of them singletons. The sequencing input was blood. The receptors derive from a woman aged 60-75 years in good health. The CDR3 runs from the conserved cysteine through the conserved F or W. Each record gives: V gene, clone size, D gene, J gene, CDR3 protein, CDR3 DNA. D genes are given only for firm matches. The size entry is marked missing in some rows and otherwise reads once, few, many or a size class.

TRBV6-6,NA,NA,TRBJ2-7,CASSPQGPSHNEQYF,TGTGCCAGCAGTCCACAGGGTCCCTCCCACAATGAGCAGTACTTC
TRBV12-3/TRBV12-4,NA,NA,TRBJ2-7,CASRLGNSYEQYF,TGTGCCAGCAGGTTGGGCAACTCCTACGAGCAGTACTTC
TRBV4-1,NA,NA,TRBJ2-5,CACSPPRRWGSGDETQYF,TGCGCCTGCAGCCCCCCCCGGCGGTGGGGGAGTGGAGATGAGACCCAGTACTTC
TRBV29-1,few,NA,TRBJ2-1,CSAMTTNEQFF,TGCAGCGCCATGACTACGAATGAGCAGTTCTTC
TRBV10-3,few,TRBD2,TRBJ2-1,CAISENSGSLYEQFF,TGTGCCATCAGTGAGAATAGCGGGAGTCTGTATGAGCAGTTCTTC
TRBV29-1,few,TRBD1,TRBJ1-5,CSVGTGRNQPQHF,TGCAGCGTCGGGACAGGGCGGAATCAGCCCCAGCATTTT
TRBV11-3,NA,NA,TRBJ2-1,CASSLRGSPYNEQFF,TGTGCCAGCAGCTTACGAGGGAGTCCCTACAATGAGCAGTTCTTC
TRBV6-5,many,NA,TRBJ2-7,CASSTPRASGSYEQYF,TGTGCCAGCAGTACCCCCCGGGCTAGTGGATCTTACGAGCAGTACTTC
TRBV29-1,NA,TRBD2,TRBJ2-1,CSVILAYRDEQFF,TGCAGCGTCATACTAGCGTATAGAGACGAGCAGTTCTTC
TRBV6-2/TRBV6-3,NA,NA,TRBJ2-4,CASSYSRTGGAKNIQYF,TGTGCCAGCAGTTACTCGAGGACAGGAGGGGCCAAAAACATTCAGTACTTC
TRBV7-9,few,NA,TRBJ2-5,CASSLVQEETQYF,TGTGCCAGCAGCTTAGTCCAGGAAGAGACCCAGTACTTC
TRBV11-2,few,TRBD2,TRBJ2-7,CASSLTGGPSYEQYF,TGTGCCAGCAGCTTAACGGGAGGGCCCTCCTACGAGCAGTACTTC
TRBV4-1,few,NA,TRBJ2-1,CASSPREPSLNEQFF,TGCGCCAGCAGCCCCCGGGAGCCCAGTCTTAATGAGCAGTTCTTC
TRBV27,few,TRBD1,TRBJ2-1,CASSLWDRGRRQFF,TGTGCCAGCAGTTTATGGGACAGGGGGCGTCGGCAGTTCTTC
TRBV5-1,NA,TRBD2,TRBJ2-1,CATRGLAGYNEQFF,TGCGCCACCCGGGGACTAGCGGGTTACAATGAGCAGTTCTTC
TRBV6-2/TRBV6-3,few,NA,TRBJ2-1,CASSYRYEQFF,TGTGCCAGCAGTTATCGGTATGAGCAGTTCTTC
TRBV28,NA,TRBD2,TRBJ2-5,CASLGGIGRSSTQYF,TGTGCCAGCTTGGGAGGGATCGGTCGGAGCTCGACCCAGTACTTC
TRBV7-9,few,NA,TRBJ2-1,CASSSSTYYNNEQFF,TGTGCCAGCAGCTCGAGCACGTACTATAACAATGAGCAGTTCTTC
TRBV4-1,NA,TRBD2,TRBJ2-7,CASSQSSGRSSYEQYF,TGCGCCAGCAGCCAATCTAGCGGGAGGAGTTCCTACGAGCAGTACTTC
TRBV6-5,few,NA,TRBJ2-4,CASSYLPGTPSEEQYF,TGTGCCAGCAGTTACTTACCCGGGACCCCCTCCGAGGAGCAGTACTTC
TRBV2,few,TRBD2,TRBJ2-3,CASSEARGLAGLTDTQYF,TGTGCCAGCAGTGAAGCGCGAGGACTAGCGGGACTCACAGATACGCAGTATTTT
TRBV6-1,few,NA,TRBJ2-5,CASSVSGFPTRQYF,TGTGCCAGCAGTGTATCGGGTTTCCCTACGAGGCAGTACTTC
TRBV11-1,NA,NA,TRBJ2-5,CASSYRSAPGLTQYF,TGTGCCAGCAGCTACCGATCAGCTCCAGGGTTGACCCAGTACTTC
TRBV29-1,NA,NA,TRBJ2-5,CSVSGLEETQYF,TGCAGCGTTAGCGGCCTAGAAGAGACCCAGTACTTC
TRBV6-1,NA,NA,TRBJ2-3,CASSEGDRLFTDTQYF,TGTGCCAGCAGTGAAGGTGACAGGCTATTCACAGATACGCAGTATTTT
TRBV12-3/TRBV12-4,few,TRBD2,TRBJ2-1,CASSDGTSGWFVGNEQFF,TGTGCCAGCAGTGACGGGACTAGCGGGTGGTTCGTGGGCAATGAGCAGTTCTTC
TRBV6-4,NA,NA,TRBJ1-1,CASSEEAWTEAFF,TGTGCCAGCAGTGAGGAGGCCTGGACTGAAGCTTTCTTT
TRBV5-1,few,NA,TRBJ2-1,CASSLGQRVDEQFF,TGCGCCAGCAGCTTGGGACAGCGCGTGGATGAGCAGTTCTTC